The 22 T cell receptor beta chains listed next were all sequenced from one sample in a study of cytomegalovirus exposure and HLA in healthy donors. Assay: immunoSEQ multiplex PCR; the TCRdb copy retains only in-frame clones and omits some. The profile shows fewer than 400,000 clones, 86% of them singletons. The source material was PBMCs. The receptors here all came from a woman between 18 and 30 years old in good health and CMV-seronegative.

The chain is built from TRBV5-1 and TRBJ1-1; D is ambiguous. With 0 bases removed from V and 1 base from J, the gap between germline ends came to 4 bases. This CDR3 contains 13 residues. The germline CDR1 and CDR2 sequences are SGHRS and YFSETQ. The chain's CDR3 is CASSLEQNTEAFF. The CDR3 coding sequence is TGCGCCAGCAGCTTGGAACAGAACACTGAAGCTTTCTTT.

As regards this clone: Other DNA sequences from this sample encode an identical CDR3 as well. The chain carries TRBV5-1 and TRBJ2-3; 13 nucleotides match TRBD2. Per germline, CDR1 SGHRS and CDR2 YFSETQ. The V segment lost 0 bases and the J segment 6 bases; nucleotides outside the gene matches: 1. The CDR3 sequence is 15 residues long. Here the CDR3 reads CASSLEGLAGDTQYF. In DNA form, the CDR3 reads TGCGCCAGCAGCTTGGAGGGACTAGCGGGGGATACGCAGTATTTT. Full variable domain (outside the CDR3, taken from reference TRBV5-1 and TRBJ2-3): KAGVTQTPRYLIKTRGQQVTLSCSPISGHRSVSWYQQTPGQGLQFLFEYFSETQRNKGNFPGRFSGRQFSNSRSEMNVSTLELGDSALYLCASSLEGLAGDTQYFGPGTRLTVL.

This rearrangement joins TRBV7-2 to TRBJ2-3; TRBD2 agrees at 7 bases. The V gene's germline CDR1 is SGHTA and CDR2 FQGNSA. The CDR3 covers 15 residues. Trimming at V came to 5 bases and at J to 0 bases, leaving 5 bases not matched to a gene. The CDR3 DNA follows: TGTGCCAGCAGCCTCCGGGACTACAGCACAGATACGCAGTATTTT. It translates to CASSLRDYSTDTQYF.

This clone was counted a single time. The rearrangement joins TRBV28 to TRBJ2-7; 14 bases agree with TRBD2. Germline V CDR1 and CDR2: MDHEN, SYDVKM. The trim removed 9 bases at V and 5 bases at J, leaving 12 bases unmatched. CDR3 length: 16 residues. In DNA form, the CDR3 reads TGTGCCAGTACCGGGACTAGCGGGAGCTATGGGGACGAGCAGTACTTC. Translated, it gives CASTGTSGSYGDEQYF.

The chain joins TRBV4-3 to TRBJ1-5, with TRBD1 matching 9 bases. Germline CDR1 and CDR2: LGHNA and YSLEER. The CDR3 contains 16 residues. V shed 0 bases and J 8 bases; nucleotides not matched to a gene: 8. CDR3: CASSQDWDRVGEPQHF. CDR3 in DNA: TGCGCCAGCAGCCAAGATTGGGACAGGGTGGGGGAGCCCCAGCATTTT.

The V gene is TRBV2, the J gene TRBJ2-5; 8 nucleotides match TRBD2. V lost 6 bases and J lost 7; bases outside the gene matches: 7. The V gene's germline CDR1 is SNHLY and CDR2 FYNNEI. The CDR3 has 13 amino acids. The CDR3, as DNA: TGTGCCAGCAGGGACGGGGCGGGAGGGACCCAGTACTTC. Protein product: CASRDGAGGTQYF.

This chain connects TRBV29-1 to TRBJ2-5; the D gene is possibly TRBD2 (7 bases). The CDR3 sequence is 13 residues long. The V end lost 0 bases, the J end lost 4 bases, and 9 bases lay between the germline ends. The V gene's germline CDR1 is SQVTM and CDR2 ANQGSEA. The CDR3 spells CSVEEGGGETQYF. CDR3 nucleotides: TGCAGCGTTGAAGAAGGGGGGGGAGAGACCCAGTACTTC.

The chain carries TRBV27 and TRBJ2-5; TRBD1 might be the D (6 bases). With 5 bases removed from V and 2 bases from J, the gap between germline ends came to 15 bases. CDR1 and CDR2 (germline): MNHEY, SMNVEV (reference sequence). The CDR3 contains 15 residues. The CDR3 nucleotides are TGTGCCAGCAGTACAACCGGGACAATTCAAGAGACCCAGTACTTC. As protein: CASSTTGTIQETQYF.

This chain links TRBV12-5 with TRBJ2-3, with 7 nucleotides matching TRBD2. Germline assignment: CDR1 LGHNT and CDR2 FRNRAP. The CDR3 has 16 amino acids. Trimming cost V 7 bases and J 1 base; bases outside gene matches: 11. CDR3 residues: CASAPGGAGRTDTQYF. In DNA form, the CDR3 reads TGTGCTAGTGCGCCGGGGGGAGCGGGACGCACAGATACGCAGTATTTT.

This clone has only one observation. The rearrangement joins TRBV6-6 to TRBJ2-7; TRBD2 might be the D (5 bases). Trimming took off 5 bases at V and 3 bases at J, with 20 bases between the two ends. CDR3 length: 16 amino acids. From germline, CDR1 is MNHNY and CDR2 SVGAGI (reference sequence). CDR3 in DNA: TGTGCCAGCAGTGCACTTTTGAGGACTCGACACTACGAGCAGTACTTC. It specifies CASSALLRTRHYEQYF.

As to this clone: This CDR3 is also generated by other DNA sequences in the sample. CDR3 sequence: CASSLRGGSSYEQYF. Here the CDR3 DNA reads TGTGCCAGCAGCTTACGGGGCGGGAGCTCCTACGAGCAGTACTTC. The chain employs TRBV7-6 and TRBJ2-7, with 7 bases identical to TRBD2. Germline assignment: CDR1 SGHVS and CDR2 FNYEAQ. CDR3 length: 15 amino acids. V was pared by 2 bases and J by 0 bases, with 4 bases of the junction left unmatched.

This rearrangement joins TRBV19 to TRBJ2-3; 11 positions agree with TRBD2. The CDR3 sequence is 15 residues long. The trim removed 9 bases at V and 0 bases at J, leaving 5 bases unmatched. Germline CDR1 is LNHDA and CDR2 is SQIVND (reference sequence). CDR3 sequence: CASRGLAASTDTQYF. CDR3 nucleotide sequence: TGTGCCAGCCGGGGACTAGCGGCTAGCACAGATACGCAGTATTTT. The full variable domain, in which reference TRBV19 and TRBJ2-3 provide the parts outside the CDR3, is DGGITQSPKYLFRKEGQNVTLSCEQNLNHDAMYWYRQDPGQGLRLIYYSQIVNDFQKGDIAEGYSVSREKKESFPLTVTSAQKNPTAFYLCASRGLAASTDTQYFGPGTRLTVL.

V gene TRBV11-3 combines with J gene TRBJ1-1; weak D call: TRBD1 (6 bases). The germline CDR1 and CDR2 sequences are SGHNT and YENEEA. The ends were cut back, 2 bases at V and 1 base at J, with 14 bases in the middle. The CDR3 has 16 residues. DNA of the CDR3: TGTGCCAGCAGCTTAACCTACACGGACAGGAACACTGAAGCTTTCTTT. It is translated as CASSLTYTDRNTEAFF.

This clone has just a few counts. The CDR3 loop reads CASSEALARPGGFF. CDR3 coding DNA: TGTGCCAGCAGTGAAGCGTTGGCCCGCCCAGGAGGGTTCTTC. The J gene is TRBJ2-1, the V gene TRBV6-1; weak D call: TRBD2 (5 bases). Trimming shortened V by 0 bases and J by 15 bases, and 18 bases separated the two germline ends. The length of the CDR3 is 14 residues. CDR1 and CDR2 from the germline V gene are MNHNS and SASEGT.

This sequence joins TRBV10-3 and TRBJ2-7; 7 nucleotides match TRBD2. This CDR3 spans 13 amino acids. Unmatched junction bases numbered 5, after V lost 4 bases and J lost 5 bases. Germline V lookup: CDR1 ENHRY, CDR2 SYGVKD. This CDR3 is CAISGTSRDEQYF. CDR3 nucleotides: TGTGCCATCAGTGGGACTAGTCGCGACGAGCAGTACTTC.

The genes are TRBV9 and TRBJ1-1; TRBD1 is a possible D gene (5 bases). V lost 4 bases and J lost 8, with 15 bases in between. Germline CDR1 SGDLS, CDR2 YYNGEE. The CDR3 loop spans 13 amino acids. CDR3 sequence: CASSPPWGGEAFF. CDR3 DNA sequence: TGTGCCAGCAGCCCCCCGTGGGGGGGAGAAGCTTTCTTT.

V and J are TRBV2 and TRBJ2-1, with D possibly being TRBD2 (5 bases). Germline V gives CDR1 SNHLY, CDR2 FYNNEI. With 3 bases removed from V and 2 bases from J, the gap between germline ends came to 11 bases. The CDR3 runs 15 residues. Written as DNA, the CDR3 is TGTGCCAGCAGTGAGAAGCGGCACCCCTACAATGAGCAGTTCTTC. It codes for CASSEKRHPYNEQFF.

This chain links TRBV2 with TRBJ1-2; the D is unclear. CDR1 and CDR2 (germline): SNHLY, FYNNEI. With 5 bases removed from V and 4 bases from J, the gap between germline ends came to 14 bases. The CDR3 runs 14 residues. CDR3 residues: CASSREGGRYGYTF. CDR3 sequence (DNA): TGTGCCAGCAGTCGCGAGGGCGGGCGCTATGGCTACACCTTC.

The chain has TRBV30 and TRBJ2-3, with 7 nucleotides matching TRBD2. Trimming at V came to 8 bases and at J to 4 bases, leaving 9 bases not matched to a gene. The CDR3 totals 13 residues. Germline assignment: CDR1 GTSNPN and CDR2 SVGIG (reference sequence). CDR3 amino acids: CALKGGRADTQYF. As DNA, the CDR3 is TGTGCCCTAAAGGGAGGGCGCGCAGATACGCAGTATTTT. The full variable domain, rest sourced from reference TRBV30 and TRBJ2-3, is SQTIHQWPATLVQPVGSPLSLECTVEGTSNPNLYWYRQAAGRGLQLLFYSVGIGQISSEVPQNLSASRPQDRQFILSSKKLLLSDSGFYLCALKGGRADTQYFGPGTRLTVL.

The table lists this clone with a count of one. The chain employs TRBV6-6 and TRBJ2-3, with a possible D match to TRBD2 (5 bases). V dropped 2 bases and J dropped 5 bases, with 5 bases sitting between them. The germline gives CDR1 MNHNY, CDR2 SVGAGI (reference sequence). This CDR3 region has 12 residues. In DNA, the CDR3 is TGTGCCAGCAGTTACAGCGGAGATACGCAGTATTTT. This codes for CASSYSGDTQYF.

V and J are TRBV5-4 and TRBJ1-4; TRBD1 matches 8 bases. The CDR3 is 16 residues long. CDR1 SGHNT and CDR2 YYREEE come from the germline V gene (reference sequence). The J segment lost 4 bases and the V segment lost 4 bases, leaving 9 bases of the junction unmatched. CDR3 in amino acids: CASSLRPGQVNEKLFF. The CDR3 nucleotides are TGTGCCAGCAGCCTGAGACCGGGACAGGTTAATGAAAAACTGTTTTTT.

This clone came up once. DNA of the CDR3: TGTGCCAGCAGCTTCGGAGTTCGGGAGACCCAGTACTTC. It codes for CASSFGVRETQYF. This rearrangement joins TRBV7-9 to TRBJ2-5; D unresolved. The CDR3 loop spans 13 amino acids. The V gene lost 3 bases and the J gene lost 5 bases, with 10 bases spanning the gap. CDR1 and CDR2 from the germline V gene are SEHNR and FQNEAQ (reference sequence).